Presented here are 14 T cell receptor beta chains from one specimen sequenced in a study of T cell changes during pregnancy in multiple sclerosis. Libraries were prepared by immunoSEQ multiplex PCR; TCRdb keeps only in-frame clonotypes and omits some of them. This sample has around 57,000 clones, with 91% found just once. The sample here was peripheral blood, taken in the third trimester of pregnancy. The receptors derive from a female donor in good health, enrolled as a control in a pregnancy study.

The V call is TRBV20-1, the J call TRBJ2-7; possible D gene TRBD1, 6 bases. CDR3 length: 11 residues. Germline lookup yields CDR1 DFQATT and CDR2 SNEGSKA (reference sequence). The germline V and J ends were trimmed by 7 bases and 3 bases, with 10 bases remaining between them. CDR3 nucleotide sequence: TGCAGTGGGGTAGGGGGCTACGAGCAGTACTTC. Translation: CSGVGGYEQYF.

The chain carries TRBV28 and TRBJ1-3; D is unresolved. The CDR3 spans 15 residues. The V end lost 7 bases, the J end lost 0 bases, and 13 bases lay between the germline ends. Germline V gives CDR1 MDHEN, CDR2 SYDVKM. This chain's CDR3 is CASNSPSSSGNTIYF. CDR3 coding DNA: TGTGCCAGCAACTCCCCATCAAGCTCTGGAAACACCATATATTTT.

The chain has TRBV6-4 and TRBJ1-5; TRBD1 matches at 7 bases. The CDR3 loop spans 15 amino acids. V lost 3 bases to trimming and J lost 2 bases; unmatched junction nucleotides: 4. Germline V lookup: CDR1 MRHNA, CDR2 SNTAGT. The CDR3: CASSESTGGNQPQHF. The CDR3 DNA is TGTGCCAGCAGTGAATCCACAGGGGGCAATCAGCCCCAGCATTTT.

This clone was detected ten times or more. The chain has TRBV6-1 and TRBJ2-7; D remains unclear. This CDR3 region has 13 residues. CDR1 is MNHNS, CDR2 SASEGT, per germline. Deletions cut 3 bases from V and 2 bases from J, with 8 bases between. This CDR3 reads CASSDGLAYEQYF. DNA for the CDR3: TGTGCCAGCAGTGACGGGTTGGCCTACGAGCAGTACTTC.

The chain joins TRBV4-1 to TRBJ2-2; D is possibly TRBD1 (5 bases). Trimming took 6 bases from V and 6 from J, leaving 8 bases between them. The CDR3 length is 12 residues. The germline CDR1 and CDR2 sequences are MGHRA and YSYEKL. As DNA, the CDR3 is TGCGCCAGCAGTGCAGGGTCCGGGGAGCTGTTTTTT. It translates to CASSAGSGELFF.

The chain links TRBV6-4 to TRBJ2-1; D perhaps matches TRBD2 (6 bases). The CDR3 length is 16 residues. CDR1 MRHNA and CDR2 SNTAGT come from the germline V gene. Trimming pared 0 bases from V and 3 bases from J, leaving 12 bases between. Written as DNA, the CDR3 is TGTGCCAGCAGTGACTCCGGGGGAGCGGACTACAATGAGCAGTTCTTC. It translates to CASSDSGGADYNEQFF.

The V and J genes are TRBV5-1 and TRBJ2-5; 7 bases align to TRBD1. This CDR3 is built from 16 residues. The J segment lost 1 base and the V segment lost 0 bases, leaving 6 bases of the junction unmatched. CDR1 SGHRS and CDR2 YFSETQ come from the germline V gene. The CDR3 DNA reads as TGCGCCAGCAGCTTGGCCCGGACAGGTATCCAAGAGACCCAGTACTTC. This codes for CASSLARTGIQETQYF.

V and J are TRBV7-2 and TRBJ2-5, with 7 bases that match TRBD2. V trimming: 3 bases; J trimming: 4 bases; junction bases outside the gene matches: 5. CDR1 is SGHTA and CDR2 is FQGNSA in the germline V gene. The CDR3 totals 14 residues. CDR3 loop: CASSFQSGGETQYF. CDR3 in DNA: TGTGCCAGCAGCTTCCAGTCGGGGGGAGAGACCCAGTACTTC.

The sample holds one count of this clone. V usage is TRBV6-1 and J usage is TRBJ2-1; 12 bases are shared with TRBD2. Per germline, CDR1 MNHNS and CDR2 SASEGT. Trimming cost V 4 bases and J 10 bases; bases outside gene matches: 5. There are 14 residues in the CDR3. The CDR3 loop is CASSGGLAGREQFF. CDR3 bases: TGTGCCAGCAGTGGCGGACTAGCGGGGAGAGAGCAGTTCTTC.

The V and J genes are TRBV13 and TRBJ2-6; D is unresolved. The germline V gene has CDR1 PRHDT and CDR2 FYEKMQ (reference sequence). The CDR3 is 17 amino acids. Trimming shortened V by 4 bases and J by 0 bases, and 13 bases separated the two germline ends. CDR3 sequence reads: CASSSSTESSGANVLTF. DNA for the CDR3: TGTGCCAGCAGCTCAAGCACAGAGAGCTCTGGGGCCAACGTCCTGACTTTC.

The CDR3: CASSLTARRQPQHF. CDR3 DNA sequence: TGTGCCAGCAGTTTAACAGCAAGACGGCAGCCCCAGCATTTT. The rearrangement joins TRBV28 to TRBJ1-5; D uncertain. Trimming shortened V by 2 bases and J by 7 bases, and 12 bases separated the two germline ends. This CDR3 spans 14 amino acids. Looked up from germline, CDR1 is MDHEN and CDR2 is SYDVKM.

The chain joins TRBV9 to TRBJ2-2; possible D gene TRBD1, 8 bases. Germline CDR1 reads SGDLS; CDR2 reads YYNGEE. Trimming took off 0 bases at V and 6 bases at J, with 15 bases between the two ends. The CDR3 spans 16 residues. The CDR3 DNA follows: TGTGCCAGCAGCGTAGAACAGGGGGGGCCTCCCGGGGAGCTGTTTTTT. This translates into CASSVEQGGPPGELFF.

V usage is TRBV7-9 and J usage is TRBJ1-6; no reliable D call. The CDR3 is 14 residues long. CDR1 and CDR2 (germline): SEHNR, FQNEAQ (reference sequence). Trimming left V 11 bases short and J 10 bases short, with 21 bases between. CDR3 coding DNA: TGTGCCGGGAGCCCGTCTGCCAATAGGTCACCCCTCCACTTT. Its translation: CAGSPSANRSPLHF. The full variable domain, with the rest looked up from reference TRBV7-9 and TRBJ1-6, is DTGVSQNPRHKITKRGQNVTFRCDPISEHNRLYWYRQTLGQGPEFLTYFQNEAQLEKSRLLSDRFSAERPKGSFSTLEIQRTEQGDSAMYLCAGSPSANRSPLHFGNGTRLTVT.

The chain couples TRBV11-2 to TRBJ1-1; 7 nucleotides match TRBD1. Germline values: CDR1 SGHAT, CDR2 FQNNGV. The trim removed 5 bases at V and 4 bases at J, leaving 10 bases unmatched. This CDR3 is built from 15 residues. The CDR3 sequence: CASSPQTGVVTEAFF. The CDR3 DNA reads as TGTGCCAGCAGCCCACAAACAGGGGTTGTCACTGAAGCTTTCTTT.